These 23 T cell receptor beta chains share one sample of origin, sequenced in a study of T cell responses to AZD1222 COVID-19 vaccine. The assay was immunoSEQ multiplex PCR, and TCRdb's table has in-frame clones only and misses some. The sample holds around 150,000 clones, more than 90% seen once. The sequencing used peripheral blood, collected on day 0 of AZD1222 vaccination. Receptors originate from an adult in good health.

V is TRBV7-2 and J is TRBJ2-1; 7 bases map to TRBD2. The CDR3 has 18 amino acids. J lost 16 bases, V lost 4 bases, and 28 bases had no gene match. Per germline, CDR1 SGHTA and CDR2 FQGNSA. The CDR3 region is CASSSVPPGRGSRLRNFF. CDR3 DNA sequence: TGTGCCAGCAGCTCCGTCCCCCCGGGGCGGGGGTCCCGCCTGCGGAACTTCTTC.

This clone has more than one count but fewer than ten. The chain is built from TRBV28 and TRBJ2-1; D unclear. This CDR3 has 11 residues. Germline V lookup: CDR1 MDHEN, CDR2 SYDVKM. Trimming pared 2 bases from V and 6 bases from J, leaving 2 bases between. CDR3 sequence: CASSLRNEQFF. The CDR3 DNA sequence: TGTGCCAGCAGTTTACGCAATGAGCAGTTCTTC.

The J gene is TRBJ1-3, the V gene TRBV9; possible D gene TRBD1, 6 bases. Trimming shortened V by 4 bases and J by 3 bases, and 14 bases separated the two germline ends. Germline-derived CDR1 and CDR2 are SGDLS and YYNGEE. CDR3 length: 15 residues. DNA of the CDR3: TGTGCCAGCAGCCTCCGGACAGACCTTGGAAACACCATATATTTT. Its translation is CASSLRTDLGNTIYF.

V gene TRBV6-5 combines with J gene TRBJ2-1; the match to TRBD2 covers 7 bases. V was clipped by 5 bases and J by 0 bases; unmatched bases: 4. The CDR3 spans 15 residues. Germline assignment: CDR1 MNHEY and CDR2 SVGAGI. The chain's CDR3 is CASSQQRGSYNEQFF. The CDR3 DNA reads TGTGCCAGCAGTCAGCAGCGGGGCTCCTACAATGAGCAGTTCTTC.

The genes are TRBV21-1 and TRBJ2-7; TRBD1, as called in the table, went unchecked against the DNA. TRBV21-1 is shown as a pseudogene. This CDR3 is 16 amino acids long. CDR3 DNA: TGTGCCAGCAGCATCTCCTCCGGCCAGGATGGCTACGAGCAGTACTTC. It is translated as CASSISSGQDGYEQYF.

The rearrangement uses TRBV25-1 and TRBJ1-4; D call uncertain. V lost 1 base, J lost 0 bases, and 12 bases lay in between. This CDR3 has 17 amino acids. Germline CDR1 is MGHDK and CDR2 is SYGVNS. The CDR3 coding sequence is TGTGCCAGCAGTGAATTAAGGACCGCCGCAACTAATGAAAAACTGTTTTTT. This codes for CASSELRTAATNEKLFF.

This chain connects TRBV5-1 to TRBJ1-2; D gene unclear. This CDR3 comprises 13 residues. V was clipped by 2 bases and J by 1 base, with 6 bases between them. The germline V gene has CDR1 SGHRS and CDR2 YFSETQ. This CDR3 reads CASSLLGNYGYTF. CDR3 sequence (DNA): TGCGCCAGCAGCTTACTGGGTAACTATGGCTACACCTTC.

V usage is TRBV29-1 and J usage is TRBJ1-2; D gene ambiguous. The length of the CDR3 is 13 residues. Germline CDR1 reads SQVTM; CDR2 reads ANQGSEA. The V gene lost 0 bases and the J gene lost 4 bases, with 9 bases spanning the gap. CDR3: CSVEDGTRYGYTF. CDR3 bases: TGCAGCGTTGAAGACGGAACCCGCTATGGCTACACCTTC. Variable domain in full (rest from reference TRBV29-1 and TRBJ1-2): SAVISQKPSRDICQRGTSLTIQCQVDSQVTMMFWYRQQPGQSLTLIATANQGSEATYESGFVIDKFPISRPNLTFSTLTVSNMSPEDSSIYLCSVEDGTRYGYTFGSGTRLTVV.

The chain has TRBV6-2 or TRBV6-3 and TRBJ1-5; 8 bases align to TRBD1. V dropped 6 bases and J dropped 6; count of bases not matched to a gene: 4. From germline, CDR1 is MNHEY and CDR2 SVGEGT. The CDR3 length is 13 residues. CDR3 in amino acids: CASSLTGGQPQHF. The CDR3, as DNA: TGTGCCAGCAGCTTAACAGGGGGTCAGCCCCAGCATTTT.

CDR3 protein: CASSQDSGGHSGNTIYF. The CDR3 coding sequence is TGCGCCAGCAGCCAAGACTCAGGGGGTCACTCTGGAAACACCATATATTTT. The chain has TRBV4-3 and TRBJ1-3; 7 bases align to TRBD1. Looked up from germline, CDR1 is LGHNA and CDR2 is YSLEER. This CDR3 has 17 residues. V lost 0 bases to trimming and J lost 0 bases; unmatched junction nucleotides: 5.

This clone appeared a few times. CDR3 sequence: CASSYGTSNTEAFF. The DNA of the CDR3 is TGTGCCAGCAGTTACGGGACTTCGAACACTGAAGCTTTCTTT. The chain recombines TRBV6-2 or TRBV6-3 with TRBJ1-1; TRBD1 is a possible D gene (5 bases). The CDR3 has 14 amino acids. Trimming took 2 bases from V and 1 from J, leaving 8 bases between them. Germline V CDR1 and CDR2: MNHEY, SVGEGT.

The CDR3 nucleotides read TGTGCCAGCAGTTTGGGCAGGGTTCAAAGTACGCAGTATTTT. Protein sequence: CASSLGRVQSTQYF. The chain uses TRBV28 and TRBJ2-3; a weak D match, TRBD1 (5 bases). Germline lookup yields CDR1 MDHEN and CDR2 SYDVKM. The CDR3 contains 14 residues. The V end lost 3 bases, the J end lost 8 bases, and 15 bases lay between the germline ends. Combining the CDR3 with reference TRBV28 and TRBJ2-3 gives the whole variable domain DVKVTQSSRYLVKRTGEKVFLECVQDMDHENMFWYRQDPGLGLRLIYFSYDVKMKEKGDIPEGYSVSREKKERFSLILESASTNQTSMYLCASSLGRVQSTQYFGPGTRLTVL.

The V and J genes are TRBV19 and TRBJ2-7; 7 bases align to TRBD1. The germline gives CDR1 LNHDA, CDR2 SQIVND (reference sequence). This CDR3 spans 15 amino acids. The ends lost 4 bases at V and 4 bases at J; junction bases unmatched: 10. The CDR3 protein is CASSSGTEGIYEQYF. The CDR3 DNA is TGTGCCAGTAGTAGTGGGACAGAGGGAATATACGAGCAGTACTTC.

The genes are TRBV19 and TRBJ2-7; either TRBD1 or TRBD2 may fit D (6 bases each). The CDR3 contains 14 residues. The germline V gene encodes CDR1 LNHDA and CDR2 SQIVND (reference sequence). Trimming stripped 5 bases from V and 6 bases from J, with 17 bases between. The CDR3 region has the DNA TGTGCCAGTAGTCCCGGAGGGGGAGACTCCGAGCAGTACTTC. Translated, it gives CASSPGGGDSEQYF.

The V call is TRBV4-1, the J call TRBJ1-2; D gene unclear. CDR3 length equals 14 residues. Germline V gene data show CDR1 as MGHRA and CDR2 as YSYEKL. The V end lost 0 bases, the J end lost 3 bases, and 8 bases lay between the germline ends. CDR3 nucleotide sequence: TGCGCCAGCAGCCAAGATGAGGGATACTATGGCTACACCTTC. Encoded protein: CASSQDEGYYGYTF.

CDR3 coding DNA: TGTGCCAGCAGCTTATTGGCGGGAGTTTTCAACGAGCAGTACTTC. As protein: CASSLLAGVFNEQYF. The chain carries TRBV7-3 and TRBJ2-7; 7 nucleotides align to TRBD2. CDR1 and CDR2 from the germline V gene are SGHTA and FQGTGA. This CDR3 spans 15 amino acids. The V gene end was trimmed by 2 bases and the J gene end by 5 bases; junction bases not matched to a gene: 9.

V is TRBV9 and J is TRBJ1-4; no clear D. Germline loops: CDR1 SGDLS, CDR2 YYNGEE. V dropped 0 bases and J dropped 4 bases, with 19 bases sitting between them. The CDR3 contains 18 residues. The CDR3 loop is CASSVGEGWSAFNEKLFF. The CDR3 DNA follows: TGTGCCAGCAGCGTAGGGGAAGGGTGGTCAGCCTTTAATGAAAAACTGTTTTTT.

The chain is built from TRBV19 and TRBJ1-4; D ambiguous. There are 13 residues in the CDR3. CDR1 and CDR2 from the germline V gene are LNHDA and SQIVND (reference sequence). Deletions cut 9 bases from V and 8 bases from J, with 16 bases between. In DNA form, the CDR3 reads TGTGCCAGCACGGGAGGCGGAGGGGAAAAACTGTTTTTT. It encodes CASTGGGGEKLFF.

V gene TRBV19 combines with J gene TRBJ1-3; a possible D gene is TRBD1 (5 bases). The germline V gene encodes CDR1 LNHDA and CDR2 SQIVND (reference sequence). V shed 5 bases and J shed 13 bases, with 18 bases lying between them. This CDR3 region has 13 residues. In nucleotides, the CDR3 is TGTGCCAGTAGTTTGACAGCTGGAAATGGTATATATTTT. This sequence encodes CASSLTAGNGIYF.

This chain uses TRBV7-9 with TRBJ1-1, with TRBD1 as a possible D gene (5 bases). Germline CDR1 is SEHNR and CDR2 is FQNEAQ (reference sequence). Between the trimmed V and J ends, which lost 5 bases and 1 base, there was a span of 8 bases. This CDR3 is built from 13 residues. CDR3 sequence: CASSRTGNTEAFF. The CDR3 nucleotides are TGTGCCAGCAGCCGTACAGGGAACACTGAAGCTTTCTTT.

The chain carries TRBV6-2 or TRBV6-3 and TRBJ2-7; TRBD2 matches at 9 bases. From germline, CDR1 is MNHEY and CDR2 SVGEGT. J lost 3 bases, V lost 5 bases, and 5 bases had no gene match. The CDR3 is 14 residues long. CDR3 in amino acids: CASSQGTSHYEQYF. The CDR3 DNA is TGTGCCAGCAGTCAAGGGACTAGCCACTACGAGCAGTACTTC.

This clone was counted between two and nine times. The rearrangement joins TRBV3-1 (or the pseudogene TRBV3-2) to TRBJ2-3, with 13 bases identical to TRBD2. The junction had 6 bases not matched to a gene; V was cut back by 4 bases and J by 8 bases. The CDR3 is 15 residues long. Germline-derived CDR1 and CDR2 are LGHDT and YNNKEL (reference sequence). The CDR3 sequence: CASSLGTSGEVTQYF. DNA for the CDR3: TGTGCCAGCAGCCTCGGGACTAGCGGGGAGGTTACGCAGTATTTT.

The chain recombines TRBV7-3 with TRBJ2-3; D is ambiguous. The germline gives CDR1 SGHTA, CDR2 FQGTGA. The CDR3 is 14 residues long. V was cut by 0 bases and J by 0 bases, with 4 bases left in between. CDR3 sequence (DNA): TGTGCCAGCAGCTTAACTGTTAGCACAGATACGCAGTATTTT. Amino acid sequence: CASSLTVSTDTQYF.